This T cell receptor beta chain was captured in a study of shared clonotypes between healthy human individuals. Naive CD8 cells lacked CD45RO and underwent positive selection for CCR7, leaving out terminally differentiated effector memory CD45RA+ cells. The V gene's germline CDR1 is SGDLS and CDR2 YYNGEE. The CDR3 totals 18 residues. Per sorted-subset replicate PCR, input was approximately 180 ng DNA, representing roughly 29,000 T cell genomes. In the original processing: ImmunoSEQ yielded junction-only sequences lacking quality scores, so filtering differed. Repertoires were generated with immunoSEQ multiplex PCR, while TCRdb's copy carries only in-frame clones and drops some. V and J calls and clone size are as listed in that table; D and trimming were resolved from the DNA. The repertoire holds 550,000 to 600,000 clones, with about 98% as singletons. Study-wide points: Estimated clonotype richness was generally higher in naive than memory subsets.

In the case of this clone: Its antigen is still unknown. The junction shows a germline mismatch at one end, possibly a read error.

The chain couples TRBV9 to TRBJ2-6; a weak D match, TRBD1 (5 bases). The TCR comes from a man aged 25 to 40 in good health. The sample taken for sequencing was naive CD8+ T cells sorted from blood. This chain's CDR3 is CASSAFDSATSGANVLTF. CDR3 sequence (DNA): TGTGCCAGCAGCGCCTTTGACAGCGCAACCTCTGGAGCCAACGTCCTGACTTTC.